This passage covers 7 T cell receptor beta chains from one sample sequenced in a study of T-cell memory formation after mild COVID-19. TCRdb fed the 5' RACE reads into MiXCR, producing one record per CDR3 protein. The sample lists hundreds of thousands of distinct CDR3 sequences, 20% occurring once. The specimen was PBMCs or a T cell subset sorted from them (not recorded which). The receptors here all came from an adult woman who had mild COVID-19 (a few samples of this study predate the infection). Cell type and time point are not known.

The V and J genes are TRBV6-2 or TRBV6-3 and TRBJ1-6, with 8 bases that match TRBD1. The CDR3 spans 14 residues. The germline V gene has CDR1 MNHEY and CDR2 SVGEGT. Germline trimming cut 6 bases from V and 10 bases from J; bases unmatched to any gene: 8. The CDR3 sequence: CASSLDRGGSPLHF. As DNA, the CDR3 is TGTGCCAGCAGCCTAGACAGGGGCGGCTCACCCCTCCACTTT.

This clonotype came up a few times. The chain links TRBV7-9 to TRBJ2-3; D gene ambiguous. Germline CDR1 SEHNR, CDR2 FQNEAQ (reference sequence). Deletions cut 1 base from V and 0 bases from J, with 11 bases between. This CDR3 comprises 16 residues. The CDR3 here is CASSLVLSISTDTQYF. CDR3 in DNA: TGTGCCAGCAGCTTAGTTCTTAGTATCAGCACAGATACGCAGTATTTT.

In its sample, this clonotype was seen many times. The chain is built from TRBV18 and TRBJ2-3, with D maybe TRBD2 (5 bases). The CDR3 contains 14 residues. Germline V lookup: CDR1 KGHSH, CDR2 LQKENI. V was shortened by 11 bases and J by 2 bases, with 17 bases between the two germline ends. The CDR3 sequence is CAGREGLNTDTQYF. The CDR3 region has the DNA TGTGCCGGGCGTGAGGGCCTCAACACAGATACGCAGTATTTT.

The chain uses TRBV7-6 and TRBJ1-1, with D tentatively TRBD1 (5 bases). V lost 5 bases to trimming and J lost 6 bases, with 10 bases between them. Germline V gene sequence: CDR1 SGHVS, CDR2 FNYEAQ. The CDR3 covers 12 residues. The CDR3 sequence: CASSPGFSEAFF. The CDR3 DNA reads TGTGCCAGCAGCCCAGGGTTTTCTGAAGCTTTCTTT.

This clonotype turned up a few times. This rearrangement joins TRBV7-8 to TRBJ2-2; 9 positions match TRBD2. J was trimmed by 3 bases and V by 5 bases; bases with no gene match: 7. Germline lookup yields CDR1 SGHVS and CDR2 FQNEAQ. CDR3 length: 16 amino acids. The CDR3 region has the DNA TGTGCCAGCAGCCCGAGACTAGCGGACTACACCGGGGAGCTGTTTTTT. Its translation is CASSPRLADYTGELFF.

The rearrangement links TRBV25-1 to TRBJ1-2; D is unclear. V lost 4 bases and J lost 4, with 10 bases in between. CDR1 is MGHDK and CDR2 is SYGVNS in the germline V gene. The CDR3 extends over 13 amino acids. The DNA of the CDR3 is TGTGCCAGCAGTGCGAACGGACCCTATGGCTACACCTTC. It specifies CASSANGPYGYTF.

The chain carries TRBV27 and TRBJ2-7, with 9 bases aligning to TRBD2. The CDR3 is 16 residues long. Germline V gives CDR1 MNHEY, CDR2 SMNVEV (reference sequence). V lost 0 bases to trimming and J lost 3 bases; unmatched junction nucleotides: 6. This chain's CDR3 is CASSLSSVAGVYEQYF. In DNA form, the CDR3 reads TGTGCCAGCAGTTTATCGTCGGTAGCGGGAGTCTACGAGCAGTACTTC.